These T cell receptor beta chains were read from a single sample in a study of blood T cells in healthy people across ages. A single record per CDR3 protein comes from TCRdb applying MiXCR to the 5' RACE reads. The repertoire consists of over a million distinct CDR3 sequences, with more than 35% occurring once and the leading ten covering approximately 19%. Specimen: blood. The receptor source for this set is a woman in her sixties or seventies in good health. Each CDR3 is given without its conserved first and last residue. For some rows the clone size is stated as once, few or many, or as a class when expanded; others skip it.

CDR3 protein: ASRDRNQETQY
J gene: TRBJ2-5
clone size: .
V gene: TRBV12-3/TRBV12-4

CDR3 protein: SALRVLAGGKGYNEQF
J gene: TRBJ2-1
clone size: .
V gene: TRBV20-1

CDR3 protein: SASDPKRRSTGELF
J gene: TRBJ2-2
clone size: .
V gene: TRBV20-1

CDR3 protein: ASSSPRGRPDATNYGYT
J gene: TRBJ1-2
clone size: .
V gene: TRBV25-1

CDR3 protein: ASSQEEREVEETQY
J gene: TRBJ2-5
clone size: .
V gene: TRBV4-2

CDR3 protein: ASRWTGGEEKLF
J gene: TRBJ1-4
clone size: .
V gene: TRBV12-3/TRBV12-4

CDR3 protein: ASRAGQGSSYNEQF
J gene: TRBJ2-1
clone size: .
V gene: TRBV6-5

CDR3 protein: ASSVGGNLGGGQETQY
J gene: TRBJ2-5
clone size: .
V gene: TRBV9

CDR3 protein: SASSSRAGAGYNEQF
J gene: TRBJ2-1
clone size: .
V gene: TRBV20-1

CDR3 protein: ASSYGHGDEKLF
J gene: TRBJ1-4
clone size: .
V gene: TRBV7-2

CDR3 protein: ASSFSPGGEEGEQY
J gene: TRBJ2-7
clone size: .
V gene: TRBV7-6

CDR3 protein: ASSLNSGALKNIQY
J gene: TRBJ2-4
clone size: few
V gene: TRBV27

CDR3 protein: ASSDYRGLRSPLH
J gene: TRBJ1-6
clone size: .
V gene: TRBV11-1

CDR3 protein: ASSYSQTYNEQF
J gene: TRBJ2-1
clone size: few
V gene: TRBV6-6

CDR3 protein: ASSPTMGSYNEQF
J gene: TRBJ2-1
clone size: .
V gene: TRBV6-5

CDR3 protein: ATSRDGGAGQETQY
J gene: TRBJ2-5
clone size: many
V gene: TRBV15

CDR3 protein: ASSLTSFHEQY
J gene: TRBJ2-7
clone size: few
V gene: TRBV7-2

CDR3 protein: SARDPLDRTYEQY
J gene: TRBJ2-7
clone size: .
V gene: TRBV20-1

CDR3 protein: SARDGDEQF
J gene: TRBJ2-1
clone size: .
V gene: TRBV20-1

CDR3 protein: ASSGTGANIQY
J gene: TRBJ2-4
clone size: few
V gene: TRBV2

CDR3 protein: ATGQAREQY
J gene: .
clone size: .
V gene: TRBV10-3

CDR3 protein: ASSFLGGQETQY
J gene: TRBJ2-5
clone size: few
V gene: TRBV27

CDR3 protein: SVELDYLNYGYT
J gene: TRBJ1-2
clone size: .
V gene: TRBV29-1

CDR3 protein: ASSTRWETQY
J gene: TRBJ2-5
clone size: once
V gene: TRBV5-1

CDR3 protein: ASSWGTTGENEQY
J gene: TRBJ2-7
clone size: .
V gene: TRBV27

CDR3 protein: ASSFGTGGVSETQY
J gene: TRBJ2-5
clone size: .
V gene: TRBV28

CDR3 protein: ASSRDSKQY
J gene: TRBJ2-3
clone size: .
V gene: TRBV10-2

CDR3 protein: ASSQRGPHSEQF
J gene: TRBJ2-1
clone size: few
V gene: TRBV7-9

CDR3 protein: AIATYNEQF
J gene: TRBJ2-1
clone size: few
V gene: TRBV10-3